The present entry profiles one TCR beta chain with its context. The target antigen is unknown. The sample belongs to a study of early stage breast cancer tumors. At the level of the study: The ER+/PR+/HER2- tumors included 7 to 9 ductal and a handful of lobular carcinomas.

Broader study findings: Most shared enriched TCRB sequences were commonly generated ones. Comparing each tissue with blood distinguished tumor from normal in 14 of 16 patients.

The table came from immunoSEQ multiplex PCR; TCRdb's copy has only in-frame clones and leaves some out. The repertoire consists of 25,000 to 30,000 clones, with about four fifths occurring once and the leading ten covering approximately 9%. The sample taken for sequencing was blood. The receptor was derived from a person aged 50 to 59 with breast cancer.

CDR3 region: CASSPQGTQYF. The CDR3 nucleotides read TGTGCCAGCAGCCCACAGGGTACGCAGTATTTT. V usage is TRBV5-4 and J usage is TRBJ2-3, with D maybe TRBD1 (6 bases). V was trimmed by 4 bases and J by 8 bases, leaving 8 bases between them. This CDR3 has 11 residues. Germline CDR1 is SGHNT and CDR2 is YYREEE (reference sequence). The whole variable domain, filled in from reference TRBV5-4 and TRBJ2-3, reads ETGVTQSPTHLIKTRGQQVTLRCSSQSGHNTVSWYQQALGQGPQFIFQYYREEENGRGNFPPRFSGLQFPNYSSELNVNALELDDSALYLCASSPQGTQYFGPGTRLTVL.